These 11 T cell receptor beta chains were all obtained from the same sample, sequenced in a study of blood T cells in healthy people across ages. The second PCR ran roughly 7 to 12 cycles with a sample-barcoded 5' primer and J-beta primers. TCRdb ran MiXCR on the 5' RACE reads and lists one entry per CDR3 protein. The data contain around 800,000 distinct CDR3 sequences, around two thirds of them singletons. Material: blood. The source of these receptors is a man younger than 45 in good health.

The rearrangement uses TRBV5-1 and TRBJ2-3, with a possible D match to TRBD1 (6 bases). The CDR3 loop spans 17 amino acids. From germline, CDR1 is SGHRS and CDR2 YFSETQ. Trimming removed 0 bases at V and 5 bases at J, with 19 bases between. CDR3 coding DNA: TGCGCCAGCAGCTTGGGGCATGGGGACACCCGAATAGATACGCAGTATTTT. It codes for CASSLGHGDTRIDTQYF.

The chain employs TRBV4-3 and TRBJ2-5, with unresolved D. The J call could be wrong; TRBJ2-7 is a better fit for the DNA end. Per germline, CDR1 LGHNA and CDR2 YSLEER. This CDR3 is built from 14 residues. In nucleotides, the CDR3 is TGCGCCAGCAGCCAAGTTGTCGCTGGGATCGAGCAGTACTTC. It is translated as CASSQVVAGIEQYF.

This clonotype was counted between two and nine times. J is TRBJ2-1 and V is TRBV24-1; 7 positions match TRBD2. CDR1 KGHDR and CDR2 SFDVKD come from the germline V gene. Trimming removed 4 bases from V and 4 bases from J; junction bases left unmatched: 6. This CDR3 contains 15 residues. As DNA, the CDR3 is TGTGCCACCAGTGAAGTAGCGGGCCCGTACAATGAGCAGTTCTTC. As protein: CATSEVAGPYNEQFF.

The V and J genes are TRBV30 and TRBJ1-1; D is possibly TRBD1 (5 bases). The germline V gene encodes CDR1 GTSNPN and CDR2 SVGIG (reference sequence). CDR3 size: 14 residues. V was pared by 7 bases and J by 1 base, with 16 bases between. The CDR3 sequence is CASREGYQNTEAFF. The CDR3, as DNA: TGTGCCTCCAGGGAGGGTTACCAGAACACTGAAGCTTTCTTT. The full variable domain, completed using reference TRBV30 and TRBJ1-1, is SQTIHQWPATLVQPVGSPLSLECTVEGTSNPNLYWYRQAAGRGLQLLFYSVGIGQISSEVPQNLSASRPQDRQFILSSKKLLLSDSGFYLCASREGYQNTEAFFGQGTRLTVV.

This clonotype was seen a handful of times. This chain uses TRBV29-1 with TRBJ2-3, with 8 bases lining up with TRBD2. After removal of 6 bases from V and 6 bases from J, the junction contained 14 bases not matched to a gene. The CDR3 sequence is 15 residues long. Germline lookup yields CDR1 SQVTM and CDR2 ANQGSEA. CDR3: CSVRSSGTRRDTQYF. The DNA for the CDR3 is TGCAGCGTCCGCTCTTCCGGGACTAGGAGGGATACGCAGTATTTT.

This clonotype came up a few times. This chain connects TRBV4-2 to TRBJ2-7, with 9 bases fitting TRBD2. V gave up 5 bases and J gave up 4 bases; unmatched junction bases: 9. This CDR3 comprises 15 residues. Germline CDR1 reads LGHNA; CDR2 reads YNFKEQ. The CDR3 loop reads CASSARLAEGYEQYF. The CDR3 nucleotides are TGTGCCAGCAGCGCCCGACTAGCGGAGGGTTACGAGCAGTACTTC.

The chain combines TRBV20-1 with TRBJ2-1, with 9 bases matching TRBD2. The J segment lost 2 bases and the V segment lost 6 bases, leaving 8 bases of the junction unmatched. This CDR3 spans 15 amino acids. Germline CDR1 and CDR2: DFQATT and SNEGSKA (reference sequence). The CDR3 DNA sequence: TGCAGTGCCGCTAGCGGGGAACAGCCCTACAATGAGCAGTTCTTC. Amino acid sequence: CSAASGEQPYNEQFF.

CDR3 sequence reads: CASSQVPHPDRGHGYTF. The CDR3 coding sequence is TGTGCCAGCAGCCAAGTGCCCCACCCGGACAGGGGGCATGGCTACACCTTC. The chain employs TRBV3-1 and TRBJ1-2, with 11 nucleotides matching TRBD1. The germline V gene has CDR1 LGHDT and CDR2 YNNKEL (reference sequence). The CDR3 is 17 residues long. V shed 1 base, J shed 6 bases, and the junction held 10 bases outside the gene matches.

The chain is built from TRBV12-3 or TRBV12-4 and TRBJ2-1, with TRBD2 matching 13 bases. The end of the DNA fits TRBJ2-7 better, so the J call may be wrong. This CDR3 has 18 residues. The CDR3 here is CASSAGLAGAGSYNEQYF. CDR3 DNA: TGTGCCAGCAGCGCAGGACTAGCGGGGGCCGGCTCCTACAATGAGCAGTACTTC.

This chain joins TRBV28 and TRBJ2-7; D is uncertain. The CDR3 sequence is 13 residues long. V was shortened by 5 bases and J by 4 bases, with 12 bases between the two germline ends. The germline CDR1 and CDR2 sequences are MDHEN and SYDVKM. The CDR3 region is CASSRAGRYEQYF. DNA for the CDR3: TGTGCCAGCAGTAGGGCCGGAAGATACGAGCAGTACTTC.

This clonotype was seen a few times. The V call is TRBV7-2, the J call TRBJ2-7; weak D call: TRBD2 (7 bases). V was cut by 0 bases and J by 0 bases, with 9 bases left in between. The length of the CDR3 is 15 residues. Germline V CDR1 and CDR2: SGHTA, FQGNSA. CDR3 bases: TGTGCCAGCAGCTTAGCGGGGGGGGCCTCCTACGAGCAGTACTTC. This sequence encodes CASSLAGGASYEQYF.